This TCR beta chain originates from a study of T cells in Graves' hyperthyroidism and ophthalmopathy (dated by TCRdb to between 2018 and 2020). Study-wide context: Peripheral blood samples were taken at the time of initial diagnosis, prior to any treatment. To identify TCR V-J signatures that set the groups apart, the researchers used a discovery cohort of approximately 98 patients, made up of approximately 43 with Graves' ophthalmopathy and 55 to 65 with stable Graves' hyperthyroidism. Prospective prediction of ophthalmopathy was tested in an independent validation cohort consisting of 18 to 20 hyperthyroidism patients and over 15 patients who later progressed to ophthalmopathy. The roughly 90 discovery patients were divided at random into training and test sets in a 7:3 ratio. TCR Vbeta CDR3 sequencing of 135 peripheral blood samples (under 45 ophthalmopathy, 75 hyperthyroidism and around 17 progressor patients) is reported in the paper. The study also compared thyroid tissue and blood T-cell repertoires from more than 5 Graves' hyperthyroidism patients. Once sampling was done, hyperthyroidism patients were given methimazole at a starting dose of 30 mg daily, whereas ophthalmopathy patients were given high-dose intravenous methylprednisolone. Study-wide findings and limitations: Blood samples also contained most of the expanded thyroid clonotypes (frequency above 0.001), which suggests that blood repertoires may reflect thyroid immune responses. No statistical method was used to fix the sample size in advance, and group allocation was not hidden from the investigators. Ophthalmopathy was separated from stable hyperthyroidism by a 13 V-J signature model, with approximately 85% sensitivity and about 84% specificity obtained in cross-validation and 80%/75% obtained in testing. In validation, the model predicted progression to ophthalmopathy with over 60% sensitivity and 72.22% specificity, a median of 6.5 months before onset.

A patient counted as having stable Graves' hyperthyroidism if no progression to ophthalmopathy occurred over 18 months of follow-up. The hyperthyroidism patients were between 18 and 65 years old and newly diagnosed, with a disease duration of less than 2 months. The study excluded patients with uncontrolled infections, other autoimmune diseases, pregnancy or lactation. Diagnoses relied on clinical symptoms, serum thyroxine and TRAb, thyroid ultrasound and orbital computed tomography. PBMCs were separated from roughly 10 ml of fresh peripheral blood using Ficoll-Paque density gradient centrifugation. Total RNA was extracted using Trizol reagent, and RNA quality was assessed on an Agilent 2100 Bioanalyzer. From its cysteine to its phenylalanine, the CDR3 spans 11 amino acids. Only the CDR3 DNA is retained, 33 bases long and in frame from the first base. V and J lose 5 bases and 8 bases, and a span of 12 bases separates them. CDR1 and CDR2 are read off the germline V gene (reference sequence) as DFQATT and SNEGSKA.

With respect to this clonotype: Its specific antigen is unknown. No base quality information exists; no much larger clone differs at one position.

TCR beta CDR3 regions were amplified from RNA transcripts. A first-round RT-PCR of the TCR CDR3 used the HTBI primer set with the Qiagen OneStep RT-PCR kit. A second multiplex PCR round built the libraries, followed by size selection and purification. The libraries were sequenced on an Illumina HiSeq2000 using paired-end 100 bp reads. Turning to the authors' computational methods: SOAPnuke was used to process the raw data, throwing out any read that contained adapters or uncalled bases, had a mean Phred below 15, or lacked an exact constant-primer or identifier match. High-quality paired reads were merged with COPE v1.2.5, and unique nucleotide sequences were defined as clonotypes. MiTCR v1.1 was used to align clonotypes to the IMGT TRBV, TRBD and TRBJ reference segments. The analysis included only V-J combinations with a frequency above 0.0001, which together covered approximately 99% of the repertoires. The TCS score was defined as the ratio of F50 (clonal expansion) to E x V (chaos), calculated using BLOSUM62-based TCRdist between CDR3 peptides within each V-J. Welch's t-statistics and random forest reduced around 520 V-J features to 10 to 15, which were used in a naive Bayes classifier (R e1071). The raw public data were reprocessed by TCRdb itself: fastp quality trimming at Q25, MiXCR clonotype calling, in-frame beta chains only. Each record represents a unique CDR3 protein, reported with the most common genes and DNA among its rows. TCRdb, not the original authors, processed these V and J calls. This sample lists around 340,000 distinct CDR3 sequences; around a sixth were detected once. The leading ten clones occupy around 47% of the sample.

Sequenced input: blood. This chain joins TRBV20-1 to TRBJ1-2; the D gene is possibly TRBD1, with 5 bases matching. This TCR derives from a woman in her fifties or sixties with Graves' hyperthyroidism. The DNA reads TGCAGTGCTGGGGGGTGGGGAGGCTACACCTTC. It translates as CSAGGWGGYTF.